The 28 T cell receptor beta chains listed next were all sequenced from one sample in a study of blood T cell repertoires in COVID-19. Only in-frame clones appear in the TCRdb table, and some are missing; sequencing was by immunoSEQ multiplex PCR. The sample records fewer than 250,000 clones, 83% being singletons. The sample taken for sequencing was peripheral blood. The receptors derive from a human donor in a cohort sampled during active COVID-19.

V is TRBV6-5 and J is TRBJ2-7; 10 bases fit TRBD1. Germline V CDR1 and CDR2: MNHEY, SVGAGI. The CDR3 is 12 amino acids. Trimming took 8 bases from V and 6 from J; bases not matched to a gene: 4. The CDR3 nucleotides are TGTGCCAGCGACAGGGGGCATGGCGAGCAGTACTTC. Amino acid sequence: CASDRGHGEQYF.

V usage is TRBV19 and J usage is TRBJ2-1; 11 bases are a match to TRBD1. This CDR3 has 15 amino acids. Germline V CDR1 and CDR2: LNHDA, SQIVND (reference sequence). After removal of 3 bases from V and 4 bases from J, the junction contained 2 bases not matched to a gene. CDR3 nucleotides: TGTGCCAGTAGTATGGACAGGGGGCATTACAATGAGCAGTTCTTC. It encodes CASSMDRGHYNEQFF.

This clone appeared a single time. V gene TRBV30 combines with J gene TRBJ1-6; TRBD1 might be the D (5 bases). Looked up from germline, CDR1 is GTSNPN and CDR2 is SVGIG (reference sequence). The CDR3 spans 13 residues. V lost 8 bases, J lost 0 bases, and 8 bases lay in between. The CDR3 region is CAHQGSYNSPLHF. CDR3 DNA: TGTGCCCATCAGGGCTCCTATAATTCACCCCTCCACTTT.

The J gene is TRBJ1-1, the V gene TRBV7-2, with 8 bases that match TRBD1. The junction had 9 bases not matched to a gene; V was cut back by 1 base and J by 2 bases. The CDR3 has 17 residues. Germline V gene lookup returns CDR1 SGHTA and CDR2 FQGNSA. CDR3 sequence reads: CASSLEGQGAGNTEAFF. Written as DNA, the CDR3 is TGTGCCAGCAGCTTAGAGGGGCAGGGGGCGGGAAACACTGAAGCTTTCTTT.

The gene calls are TRBV24-1 and TRBJ1-2, with unresolved D. The V gene's germline CDR1 is KGHDR and CDR2 SFDVKD. Trimming left V 4 bases short and J 2 bases short, with 4 bases between. This CDR3 spans 12 amino acids. CDR3 DNA sequence: TGTGCCACCAGTGACAGAAACTATGGCTACACCTTC. This codes for CATSDRNYGYTF.

This clone was recorded once. The rearrangement uses TRBV6-5 and TRBJ2-3; 10 positions agree with TRBD2. Looked up from germline, CDR1 is MNHEY and CDR2 is SVGAGI. Losses at the gene ends were 2 bases for V and 5 bases for J; bases not matched to a gene: 4. This CDR3 spans 15 amino acids. Here the CDR3 DNA reads TGTGCCAGCAGTTACACTAGCGGGGCGAGAGATACGCAGTATTTT. The encoded protein is CASSYTSGARDTQYF.

J is TRBJ2-2 and V is TRBV6-5, with a tentative D call TRBD1 (5 bases). With 0 bases removed from V and 7 bases from J, the gap between germline ends came to 9 bases. The CDR3 spans 14 residues. The germline gives CDR1 MNHEY, CDR2 SVGAGI. CDR3 coding DNA: TGTGCCAGCAGTTACTCCCGTCAGGGCGGGGAGCTGTTTTTT. Translated: CASSYSRQGGELFF.

The rearrangement links TRBV11-3 to TRBJ2-3; the D is unclear. CDR3 length: 12 amino acids. Germline loops: CDR1 SGHNT, CDR2 YENEEA. Trimming pared 3 bases from V and 10 bases from J, leaving 11 bases between. CDR3 bases: TGTGCCAGCAGCTTTAGCTCTGGAGCGCAGTATTTT. Residues: CASSFSSGAQYF.

This sequence joins TRBV7-9 and TRBJ1-1, with D uncertain. Trimming removed 5 bases from V and 4 bases from J, with 8 bases in between. Germline-derived CDR1 and CDR2 are SEHNR and FQNEAQ (reference sequence). This CDR3 region has 12 residues. The CDR3 DNA is TGTGCCAGCAGCCCAAAGAGCACTGAAGCTTTCTTT. Translation gives CASSPKSTEAFF.

The chain is built from TRBV2 and TRBJ2-7; D remains ambiguous. Germline CDR1 is SNHLY and CDR2 is FYNNEI. The CDR3 consists of 14 residues. V was pared by 6 bases and J by 0 bases, with 12 bases between. The CDR3 DNA reads as TGTGCCAGCAGGAACCGGGTCATCTCCTACGAGCAGTACTTC. Translation: CASRNRVISYEQYF.

V gene TRBV19 combines with J gene TRBJ2-7; the match to TRBD1 covers 11 bases. Germline CDR1 is LNHDA and CDR2 is SQIVND (reference sequence). The CDR3 covers 16 residues. The V segment lost 4 bases and the J segment 4 bases; nucleotides outside the gene matches: 9. The DNA for the CDR3 is TGTGCCAGTAGTAAAAACAGGGGGACAGGGGGATACGAGCAGTACTTC. Translating gives CASSKNRGTGGYEQYF.

This clone has only a few counts. The CDR3 nucleotides are TGTGCCAGCGGGGGACTAGCGGGTCTCGGGGATACGCAGTATTTT. It codes for CASGGLAGLGDTQYF. The V call is TRBV14, the J call TRBJ2-3; the match to TRBD2 covers 12 bases. With 8 bases clipped from V and 6 bases from J, the junction kept 9 bases outside the gene matches. This CDR3 is 15 amino acids long. The germline gives CDR1 SGHDN, CDR2 FVKESK.

The V gene is TRBV7-3, the J gene TRBJ2-3; tentative D call: TRBD1 (6 bases). The V and J ends lost 2 bases and 6 bases respectively, with 9 bases between them. Germline V gene data show CDR1 as SGHTA and CDR2 as FQGTGA. CDR3 length: 13 amino acids. As DNA, the CDR3 is TGTGCCAGCAGCTTACACAGGGACGATACGCAGTATTTT. It translates to CASSLHRDDTQYF.

This chain joins TRBV12-3 or TRBV12-4 and TRBJ1-1; D uncertain. V was pared by 2 bases and J by 3 bases, with 7 bases between. This CDR3 spans 13 amino acids. CDR3 nucleotides: TGTGCCAGCAGTTTAACTTCTCACACTGAAGCTTTCTTT. It yields the protein CASSLTSHTEAFF.

This clone has more than one count but fewer than ten. The chain is built from TRBV19 and TRBJ1-5, with a weak D call TRBD1 (5 bases). The CDR3 sequence is 15 residues long. V was cut by 3 bases and J by 2 bases, with 11 bases left in between. The V gene's germline CDR1 is LNHDA and CDR2 SQIVND (reference sequence). CDR3 in DNA: TGTGCCAGTAGTATCCGCGACAGTCGCAATCAGCCCCAGCATTTT. This translates into CASSIRDSRNQPQHF. The full variable domain, rest sourced from reference TRBV19 and TRBJ1-5, is DGGITQSPKYLFRKEGQNVTLSCEQNLNHDAMYWYRQDPGQGLRLIYYSQIVNDFQKGDIAEGYSVSREKKESFPLTVTSAQKNPTAFYLCASSIRDSRNQPQHFGDGTRLSIL.

This rearrangement joins TRBV5-1 to TRBJ1-5, with D possibly matching TRBD1 (6 bases). V was cut by 4 bases and J by 1 base, with 6 bases left in between. The CDR3 spans 13 residues. The V gene's germline CDR1 is SGHRS and CDR2 YFSETQ. CDR3 DNA sequence: TGCGCCAGCAGCCAGGGGAGCAATCAGCCCCAGCATTTT. Amino acids: CASSQGSNQPQHF.

This clone was seen more than once but under ten times. The V gene is TRBV10-1, the J gene TRBJ2-7; TRBD2 aligns across 7 bases. Germline loops: CDR1 WNHNN, CDR2 SYGVQD (reference sequence). The CDR3 totals 17 residues. Trimming took 3 bases from V and 1 from J; bases not matched to a gene: 12. This CDR3 is CASSESPWKRGSYEQYF. The DNA of the CDR3 is TGCGCCAGCAGTGAATCCCCTTGGAAGCGGGGTTCCTACGAGCAGTACTTC.

This rearrangement joins TRBV20-1 to TRBJ2-7; no definite D call. Germline V CDR1 and CDR2: DFQATT, SNEGSKA (reference sequence). The CDR3 is 14 residues long. The V gene lost 3 bases and the J gene lost 3 bases, with 15 bases spanning the gap. In DNA form, the CDR3 reads TGCAGTGCTAGTGGAGCTGAAACGAGCTACGAGCAGTACTTC. Its protein is CSASGAETSYEQYF.

This chain uses TRBV7-9 with TRBJ1-4; 7 nucleotides line up with TRBD1. V lost 1 base to trimming and J lost 7 bases; unmatched junction nucleotides: 12. Germline V lookup: CDR1 SEHNR, CDR2 FQNEAQ (reference sequence). This CDR3 spans 17 amino acids. CDR3 loop: CASSLEARQGSGEKLFF. CDR3 coding DNA: TGTGCCAGCAGCTTAGAGGCAAGACAGGGATCAGGTGAAAAACTGTTTTTT.

The rearrangement links TRBV2 to TRBJ2-5, with 9 bases matching TRBD1. The V and J ends lost 4 bases and 5 bases, in that order; junction bases with no gene match: 8. Germline V gene data show CDR1 as SNHLY and CDR2 as FYNNEI. The CDR3 extends over 15 amino acids. The CDR3 region is CASSGQGTGWETQYF. As DNA, the CDR3 is TGTGCCAGCAGTGGGCAAGGGACAGGGTGGGAGACCCAGTACTTC.

The V call is TRBV3-1 (or the pseudogene TRBV3-2), the J call TRBJ2-5; D unresolved. V was cut by 0 bases and J by 5 bases, with 13 bases left in between. Germline V gives CDR1 LGHDT, CDR2 YNNKEL (reference sequence). The CDR3 totals 15 residues. Here the CDR3 DNA reads TGTGCCAGCAGCCAAGATAGTAGAAGCGTCGAGACCCAGTACTTC. Protein: CASSQDSRSVETQYF.

This sequence joins TRBV10-3 and TRBJ2-7, with 10 nucleotides matching TRBD1. CDR3 size: 16 residues. CDR1 and CDR2 from the germline V gene are ENHRY and SYGVKD. V lost 0 bases, J lost 2 bases, and 4 bases stayed unmatched. The DNA of the CDR3 is TGTGCCATCAGTGAGTCTAAGGGACAGGGGACCTACGAGCAGTACTTC. Translation: CAISESKGQGTYEQYF.

This chain links TRBV4-2 with TRBJ1-2; D call uncertain. The CDR3 totals 15 residues. The germline V gene encodes CDR1 LGHNA and CDR2 YNFKEQ. V lost 0 bases and J lost 4, with 12 bases in between. The DNA of the CDR3 is TGTGCCAGCAGCCAAGACCATAACTTCCCCTATGGCTACACCTTC. Protein: CASSQDHNFPYGYTF.

The chain links TRBV6-5 to TRBJ2-3; 12 bases map to TRBD1. Trimming removed 8 bases from V and 6 bases from J; junction bases left unmatched: 9. Germline-derived CDR1 and CDR2 are MNHEY and SVGAGI. The CDR3 runs 15 residues. For the CDR3, the DNA is TGTGCCAGCCGACCGGGGACAGGGGGCAAGGATACGCAGTATTTT. This codes for CASRPGTGGKDTQYF.

The chain has TRBV30 and TRBJ1-1; TRBD1 matches at 7 bases. The germline V gene has CDR1 GTSNPN and CDR2 SVGIG (reference sequence). Trimming cost V 4 bases and J 4 bases; bases outside gene matches: 9. CDR3 length: 14 residues. This CDR3 is CAWNSRQGRTEAFF. The CDR3 bases are TGTGCCTGGAACTCTCGACAGGGCCGCACTGAAGCTTTCTTT. Looking up the rest from reference TRBV30 and TRBJ1-1 gives the full variable domain: SQTIHQWPATLVQPVGSPLSLECTVEGTSNPNLYWYRQAAGRGLQLLFYSVGIGQISSEVPQNLSASRPQDRQFILSSKKLLLSDSGFYLCAWNSRQGRTEAFFGQGTRLTVV.

The chain uses TRBV10-2 and TRBJ2-5, with D perhaps TRBD2 (6 bases). Germline V gene data show CDR1 as WSHSY and CDR2 as SAAADI. The germline V and J ends were trimmed by 7 bases and 5 bases, with 11 bases remaining between them. This CDR3 region has 12 residues. CDR3 sequence: CASKPAGETQYF. CDR3 bases: TGCGCCAGCAAGCCGGCGGGGGAGACCCAGTACTTC.

V and J are TRBV20-1 and TRBJ2-3; 13 bases fit TRBD2. The V segment lost 3 bases and the J segment 2 bases; nucleotides outside the gene matches: 8. Germline values: CDR1 DFQATT, CDR2 SNEGSKA (reference sequence). This CDR3 spans 17 amino acids. Here the CDR3 DNA reads TGCAGTGCTAGTAGGAGGGGGACTAGCGGGATCACAGATACGCAGTATTTT. It codes for CSASRRGTSGITDTQYF.

This chain links TRBV24-1 with TRBJ2-2; D gene ambiguous. CDR1 is KGHDR and CDR2 is SFDVKD in the germline V gene. This CDR3 is 15 amino acids long. Trimming took off 3 bases at V and 2 bases at J, with 9 bases between the two ends. This CDR3 is CATSDPTHNTGELFF. The CDR3 DNA follows: TGTGCCACCAGTGATCCCACACATAACACCGGGGAGCTGTTTTTT.